This TCR beta chain emerged from a study of identifying expanded T cells in peripheral blood. Study-level findings and limits: Around 1.2 clones differed between technical replicates, versus approximately 17 and 20 over time. Clone count variance between approximately 2-week samples rose with total template count.

The protocol was immunoSEQ multiplex PCR, while the TCRdb copy is restricted to in-frame clones and leaves out a portion. The sample has around 130,000 clones, 65% to 90% seen once. Collection occurred without any documented infections or immune events in donors. This CDR3 contains 12 residues. The V gene end was trimmed by 11 bases and the J gene end by 4 bases; junction bases not matched to a gene: 4. Germline CDR1 reads SEHNR; CDR2 reads FQNEAQ (reference sequence). As regards this clone: The antigen remains unidentified.

This receptor was taken from a person aged 18 to 75 in good health. The V gene is TRBV7-9, the J gene TRBJ2-2, with 7 bases that match TRBD1. Sequencing was performed on blood. CDR3 sequence reads: CAQGDSTGELFF. CDR3 DNA sequence: TGTGCCCAGGGGGATTCCACCGGGGAGCTGTTTTTT.